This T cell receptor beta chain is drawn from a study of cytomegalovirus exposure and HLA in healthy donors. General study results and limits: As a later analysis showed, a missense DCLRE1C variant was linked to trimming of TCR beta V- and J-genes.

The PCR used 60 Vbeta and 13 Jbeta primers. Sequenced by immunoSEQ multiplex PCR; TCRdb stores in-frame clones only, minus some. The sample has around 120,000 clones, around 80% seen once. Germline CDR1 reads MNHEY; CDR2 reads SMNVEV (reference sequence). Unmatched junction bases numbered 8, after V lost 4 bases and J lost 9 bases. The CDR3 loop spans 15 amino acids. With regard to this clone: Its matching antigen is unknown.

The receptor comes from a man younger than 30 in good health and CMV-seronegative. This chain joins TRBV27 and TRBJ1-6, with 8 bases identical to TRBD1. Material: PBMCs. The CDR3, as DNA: TGTGCCAGCAGTTCTTATACAGGGGGTGCTTCACCCCTCCACTTT. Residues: CASSSYTGGASPLHF.